Described below is a single TCR beta chain sequence and its context. Its antigen is as yet unknown. The data belong to a study of cytomegalovirus exposure and HLA in healthy donors. Overall study results and limits: V- and J-gene trimming in TCR beta was tied to a missense DCLRE1C variant by an analysis performed later.

The CDR3 has 16 amino acids. Trimming took off 4 bases at V and 5 bases at J, with 20 bases between the two ends. The germline V gene encodes CDR1 SEHNR and CDR2 FQNEAQ (reference sequence). PCR employed 60 Vbeta and 13 Jbeta primers. Clones were read by immunoSEQ multiplex PCR, and TCRdb kept only the in-frame ones, dropping some. The sample records 110,000 to 150,000 clones, 76% being singletons. This clonotype originated in a man younger than 35 in good health and CMV-seronegative. V gene TRBV7-9 combines with J gene TRBJ1-2, with D perhaps TRBD1 (5 bases). The material sequenced was PBMCs. The CDR3 bases are TGTGCCAGCAGCTCCTTCTCCCAGACAGCCCGGTATGGCTACACCTTC. Amino acid sequence: CASSSFSQTARYGYTF.